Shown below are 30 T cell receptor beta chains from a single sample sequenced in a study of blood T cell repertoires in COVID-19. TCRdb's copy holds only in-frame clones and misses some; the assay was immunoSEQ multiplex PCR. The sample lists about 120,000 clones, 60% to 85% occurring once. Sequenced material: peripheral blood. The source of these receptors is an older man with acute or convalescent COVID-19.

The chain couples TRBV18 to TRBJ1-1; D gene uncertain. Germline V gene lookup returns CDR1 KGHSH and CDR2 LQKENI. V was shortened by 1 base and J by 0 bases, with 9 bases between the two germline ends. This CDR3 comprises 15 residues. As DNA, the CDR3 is TGTGCCAGCTCACCACAACGGGAACTGAACACTGAAGCTTTCTTT. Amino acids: CASSPQRELNTEAFF.

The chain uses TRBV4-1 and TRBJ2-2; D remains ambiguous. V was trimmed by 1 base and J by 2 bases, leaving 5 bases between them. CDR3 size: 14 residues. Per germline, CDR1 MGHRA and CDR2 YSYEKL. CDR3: CASSQGINTGELFF. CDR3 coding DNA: TGCGCCAGCAGCCAAGGTATAAACACCGGGGAGCTGTTTTTT.

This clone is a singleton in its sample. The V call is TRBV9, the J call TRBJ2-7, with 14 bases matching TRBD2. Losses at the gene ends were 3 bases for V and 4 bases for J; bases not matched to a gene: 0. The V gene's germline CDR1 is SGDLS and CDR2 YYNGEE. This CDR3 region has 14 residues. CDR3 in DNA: TGTGCCAGCAGCGGGACTAGCGGGGGGTACGAGCAGTACTTC. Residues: CASSGTSGGYEQYF.

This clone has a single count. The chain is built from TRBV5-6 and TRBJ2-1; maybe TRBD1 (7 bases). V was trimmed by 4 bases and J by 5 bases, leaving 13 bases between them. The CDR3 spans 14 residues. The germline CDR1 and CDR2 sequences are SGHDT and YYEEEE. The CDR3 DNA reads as TGTGCCAGCAGCCAGGGGGGCGGCGACAATGAGCAGTTCTTC. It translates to CASSQGGGDNEQFF.

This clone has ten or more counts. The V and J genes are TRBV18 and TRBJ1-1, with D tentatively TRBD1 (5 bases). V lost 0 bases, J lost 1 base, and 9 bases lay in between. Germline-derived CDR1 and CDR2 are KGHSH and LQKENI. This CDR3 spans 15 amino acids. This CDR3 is CASSPPTAQNTEAFF. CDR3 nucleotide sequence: TGTGCCAGCTCACCACCGACAGCACAGAACACTGAAGCTTTCTTT.

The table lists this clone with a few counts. This chain's CDR3 is CASITDKGTEAFF. The CDR3 nucleotides read TGTGCCAGCATTACGGACAAAGGGACTGAAGCTTTCTTT. The rearrangement uses TRBV2 and TRBJ1-1, with TRBD1 as a possible D gene (5 bases). Per the germline V gene, CDR1 is SNHLY and CDR2 is FYNNEI. The V end lost 7 bases, the J end lost 5 bases, and 14 bases lay between the germline ends. This CDR3 spans 13 amino acids.

The CDR3 DNA reads as TGCGCCAGCAGCCAAGATCGGGTCGTGAATGAGCAGTTCTTC. Amino acids: CASSQDRVVNEQFF. The V call is TRBV4-3, the J call TRBJ2-1, with D unresolved. Trimming cost V 0 bases and J 7 bases, with 10 bases left between them. The CDR3 is made up of 14 amino acids. CDR1 is LGHNA, CDR2 YSLEER, per germline.

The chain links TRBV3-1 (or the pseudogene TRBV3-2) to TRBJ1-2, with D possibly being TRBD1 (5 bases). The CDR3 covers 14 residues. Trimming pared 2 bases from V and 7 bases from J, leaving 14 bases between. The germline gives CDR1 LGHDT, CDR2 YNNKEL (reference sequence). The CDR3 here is CASSQYDSLGGYTF. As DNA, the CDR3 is TGTGCCAGCAGCCAATACGACAGTCTAGGTGGCTACACCTTC.

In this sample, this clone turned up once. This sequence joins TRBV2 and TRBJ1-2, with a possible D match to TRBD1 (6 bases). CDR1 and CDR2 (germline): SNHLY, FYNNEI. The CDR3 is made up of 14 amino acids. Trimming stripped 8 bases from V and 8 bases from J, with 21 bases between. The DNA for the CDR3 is TGTGCCAGCGGGAATATCAGACAGGTCGACGGCTACACCTTC. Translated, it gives CASGNIRQVDGYTF.

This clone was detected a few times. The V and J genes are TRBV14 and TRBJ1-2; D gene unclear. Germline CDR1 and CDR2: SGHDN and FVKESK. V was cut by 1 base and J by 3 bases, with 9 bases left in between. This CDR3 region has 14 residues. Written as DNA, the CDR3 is TGTGCCAGCAGCCAAGGTCAGCAGGACTATGGCTACACCTTC. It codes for CASSQGQQDYGYTF.

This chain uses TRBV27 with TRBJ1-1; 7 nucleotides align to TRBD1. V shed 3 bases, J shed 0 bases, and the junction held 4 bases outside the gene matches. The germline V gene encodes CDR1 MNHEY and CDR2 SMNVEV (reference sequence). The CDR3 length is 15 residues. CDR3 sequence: CASSLGQLMNTEAFF. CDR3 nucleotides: TGTGCCAGCAGTTTGGGACAGCTAATGAACACTGAAGCTTTCTTT.

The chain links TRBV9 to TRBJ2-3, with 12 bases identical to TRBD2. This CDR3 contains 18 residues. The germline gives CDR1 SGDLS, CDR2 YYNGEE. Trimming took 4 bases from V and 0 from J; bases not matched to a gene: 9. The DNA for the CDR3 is TGTGCCAGCAGCCCCACACCCGGGACTAGCGGGAGCACAGATACGCAGTATTTT. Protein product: CASSPTPGTSGSTDTQYF.

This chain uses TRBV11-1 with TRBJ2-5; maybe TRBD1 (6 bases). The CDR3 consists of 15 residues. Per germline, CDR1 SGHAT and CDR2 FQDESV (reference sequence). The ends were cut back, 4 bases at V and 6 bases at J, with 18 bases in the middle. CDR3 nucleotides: TGTGCCAGCAGCTCTCAGATACAGGGTGCGAAGACCCAGTACTTC. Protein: CASSSQIQGAKTQYF.

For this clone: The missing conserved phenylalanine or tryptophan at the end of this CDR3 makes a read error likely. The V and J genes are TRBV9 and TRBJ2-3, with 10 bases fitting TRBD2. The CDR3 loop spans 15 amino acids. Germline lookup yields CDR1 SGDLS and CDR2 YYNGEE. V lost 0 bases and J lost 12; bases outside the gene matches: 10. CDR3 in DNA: TGTGCCAGCAGCGTAGATATACTAGCGGGGTCCGACCAGTATCTT. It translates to CASSVDILAGSDQYL.

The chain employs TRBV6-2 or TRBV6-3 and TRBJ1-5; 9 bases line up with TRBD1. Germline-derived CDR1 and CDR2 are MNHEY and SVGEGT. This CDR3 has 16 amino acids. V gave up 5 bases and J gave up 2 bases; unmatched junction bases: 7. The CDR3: CASSPGTGMGNQPQHF. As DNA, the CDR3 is TGTGCCAGCAGTCCCGGGACAGGGATGGGCAATCAGCCCCAGCATTTT.

The CDR3 spells CASSPAGGNYEQYF. In nucleotides, the CDR3 is TGTGCCAGCTCACCAGCGGGGGGGAACTACGAGCAGTACTTC. The chain joins TRBV18 to TRBJ2-7; the match to TRBD2 covers 9 bases. This CDR3 has 14 residues. Germline V CDR1 and CDR2: KGHSH, LQKENI. The trim removed 2 bases at V and 3 bases at J, leaving 2 bases unmatched.

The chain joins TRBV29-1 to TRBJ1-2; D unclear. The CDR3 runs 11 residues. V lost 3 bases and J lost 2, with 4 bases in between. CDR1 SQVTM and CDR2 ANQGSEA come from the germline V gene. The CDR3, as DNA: TGCAGCGTTGACAGAAACTATGGCTACACCTTC. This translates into CSVDRNYGYTF. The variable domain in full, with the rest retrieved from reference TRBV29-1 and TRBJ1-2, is SAVISQKPSRDICQRGTSLTIQCQVDSQVTMMFWYRQQPGQSLTLIATANQGSEATYESGFVIDKFPISRPNLTFSTLTVSNMSPEDSSIYLCSVDRNYGYTFGSGTRLTVV.

The CDR3 region has the DNA TGCAGTGCTAGTGGTCCCCTAGGTGGGAACACTGAAGCTTTCTTT. Translating it yields CSASGPLGGNTEAFF. The gene calls are TRBV20-1 and TRBJ1-1; no reliable D call. The CDR3 runs to 15 residues. Germline values: CDR1 DFQATT, CDR2 SNEGSKA (reference sequence). V lost 3 bases and J 1 base, leaving 15 bases between the germline ends.

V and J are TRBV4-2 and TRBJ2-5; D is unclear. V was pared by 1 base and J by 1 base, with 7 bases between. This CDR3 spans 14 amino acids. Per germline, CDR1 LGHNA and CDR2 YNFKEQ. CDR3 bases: TGTGCCAGCAGCCAAGTGGGCGTCCAAGAGACCCAGTACTTC. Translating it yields CASSQVGVQETQYF.

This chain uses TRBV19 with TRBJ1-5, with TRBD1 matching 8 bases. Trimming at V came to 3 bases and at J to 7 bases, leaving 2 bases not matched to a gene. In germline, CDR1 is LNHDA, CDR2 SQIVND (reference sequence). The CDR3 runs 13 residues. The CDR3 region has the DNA TGTGCCAGTAGTATGACAGGGGTGCAGCCCCAGCATTTT. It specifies CASSMTGVQPQHF.

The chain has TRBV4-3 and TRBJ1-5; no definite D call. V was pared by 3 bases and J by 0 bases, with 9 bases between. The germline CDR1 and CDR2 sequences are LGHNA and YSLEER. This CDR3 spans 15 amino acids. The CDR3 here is CASSQVLSSNQPQHF. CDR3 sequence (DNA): TGCGCCAGCAGCCAGGTACTAAGTAGCAATCAGCCCCAGCATTTT.

DNA of the CDR3: TGTGCCACCAGTGATTCCAGGGGTGGAAACACCATATATTTT. This gives the protein CATSDSRGGNTIYF. The V and J genes are TRBV24-1 and TRBJ1-3, with D perhaps TRBD1 (6 bases). Germline V gene data show CDR1 as KGHDR and CDR2 as SFDVKD. The ends were cut back, 2 bases at V and 3 bases at J, with 7 bases in the middle. The length of the CDR3 is 14 residues.

CDR3 coding DNA: TGTGCCAGCAGCGTAGTTCAGGGCAATGAGCAGTTCTTC. Translating gives CASSVVQGNEQFF. The rearrangement links TRBV9 to TRBJ2-1, with D tentatively TRBD1 (5 bases). The V end was cut by 0 bases, the J end by 6 bases, with 7 bases between. The CDR3 is 13 residues long. Per the germline V gene, CDR1 is SGDLS and CDR2 is YYNGEE.

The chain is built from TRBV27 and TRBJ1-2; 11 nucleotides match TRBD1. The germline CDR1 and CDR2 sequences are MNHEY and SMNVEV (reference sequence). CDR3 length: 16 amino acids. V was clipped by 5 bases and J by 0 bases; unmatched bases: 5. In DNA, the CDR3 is TGTGCCAGCAGTCCTAGGACAGGGGGCGCTAACTATGGCTACACCTTC. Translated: CASSPRTGGANYGYTF.

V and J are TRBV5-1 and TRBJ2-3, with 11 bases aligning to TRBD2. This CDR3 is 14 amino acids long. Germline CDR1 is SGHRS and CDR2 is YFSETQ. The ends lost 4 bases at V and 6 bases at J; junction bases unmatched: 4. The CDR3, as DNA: TGCGCCAGCAGCGATACTAGCGGGGGTGATACGCAGTATTTT. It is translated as CASSDTSGGDTQYF. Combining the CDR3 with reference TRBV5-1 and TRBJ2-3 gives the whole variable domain KAGVTQTPRYLIKTRGQQVTLSCSPISGHRSVSWYQQTPGQGLQFLFEYFSETQRNKGNFPGRFSGRQFSNSRSEMNVSTLELGDSALYLCASSDTSGGDTQYFGPGTRLTVL.

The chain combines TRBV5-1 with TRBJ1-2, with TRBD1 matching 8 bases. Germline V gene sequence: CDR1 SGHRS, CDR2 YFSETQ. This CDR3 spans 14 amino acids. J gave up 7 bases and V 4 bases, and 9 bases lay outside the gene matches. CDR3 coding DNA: TGCGCCAGCAGCGCCGGAATGACAGGGGTTGGCTACACCTTC. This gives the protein CASSAGMTGVGYTF.

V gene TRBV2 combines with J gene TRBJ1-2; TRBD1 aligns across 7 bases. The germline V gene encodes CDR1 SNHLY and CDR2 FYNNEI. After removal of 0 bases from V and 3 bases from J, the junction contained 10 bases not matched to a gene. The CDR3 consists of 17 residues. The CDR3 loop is CASSEARTRQGDYGYTF. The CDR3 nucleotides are TGTGCCAGCAGTGAAGCGCGGACTCGACAGGGAGACTATGGCTACACCTTC. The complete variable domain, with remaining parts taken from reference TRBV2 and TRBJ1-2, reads EPEVTQTPSHQVTQMGQEVILRCVPISNHLYFYWYRQILGQKVEFLVSFYNNEISEKSEIFDDQFSVERPDGSNFTLKIRSTKLEDSAMYFCASSEARTRQGDYGYTFGSGTRLTVV.

The CDR3 loop is CASSPSGTNTGELFF. CDR3 nucleotides: TGTGCCAGCAGTCCTAGCGGAACGAACACCGGGGAGCTGTTTTTT. The chain recombines TRBV6-5 with TRBJ2-2; 7 bases match TRBD2. Unmatched junction bases numbered 3, after V lost 5 bases and J lost 0 bases. The germline gives CDR1 MNHEY, CDR2 SVGAGI. The CDR3 has 15 residues.

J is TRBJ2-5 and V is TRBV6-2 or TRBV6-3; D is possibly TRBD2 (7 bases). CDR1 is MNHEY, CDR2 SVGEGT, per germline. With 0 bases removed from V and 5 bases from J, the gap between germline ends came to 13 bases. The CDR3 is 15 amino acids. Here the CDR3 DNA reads TGTGCCAGCAGTTACTCGATCGCGGGGGCTGAGACCCAGTACTTC. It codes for CASSYSIAGAETQYF.

The CDR3 sequence is CASSLTGGITEAFF. The CDR3 DNA sequence: TGTGCCAGCAGCTTGACAGGGGGCATCACTGAAGCTTTCTTT. This chain uses TRBV7-9 with TRBJ1-1; 10 positions match TRBD1. Germline V lookup: CDR1 SEHNR, CDR2 FQNEAQ (reference sequence). The CDR3 has 14 amino acids. J gave up 4 bases and V 3 bases, and 2 bases lay outside the gene matches.